The 12 T cell receptor beta chains below come from one sample, sequenced in a study of T cell responses to AZD1222 COVID-19 vaccine. The method was immunoSEQ multiplex PCR; TCRdb's version includes in-frame clones alone and lacks a portion of them. The sample has about 120,000 clones, around 94% seen once; the top ten hold approximately 3.1%. The specimen comprised peripheral blood, sampled on day 0 of AZD1222 vaccination. Receptors were obtained from an adult in good health.

The genes are TRBV9 and TRBJ1-2, with D possibly TRBD1 on 6 matching bases. Trimming stripped 6 bases from V and 3 bases from J, with 21 bases between. Germline V CDR1 and CDR2: SGDLS, YYNGEE. There are 16 residues in the CDR3. DNA for the CDR3: TGTGCCAGCACCCGAGGGTTAGGGGGGCAGGACTATGGCTACACCTTC. The encoded protein is CASTRGLGGQDYGYTF.

The genes are TRBV27 and TRBJ2-7; no firm D call. CDR3 length: 11 amino acids. The V and J ends lost 3 bases and 6 bases respectively, with 6 bases between them. CDR1 and CDR2 (germline): MNHEY, SMNVEV (reference sequence). The CDR3 nucleotides read TGTGCCAGCAGTTTGGGTACCGAGCAGTACTTC. It yields the protein CASSLGTEQYF.

V usage is TRBV27 and J usage is TRBJ2-7, with 13 bases that match TRBD2. The germline V gene has CDR1 MNHEY and CDR2 SMNVEV (reference sequence). The V gene end was trimmed by 3 bases and the J gene end by 0 bases; junction bases not matched to a gene: 11. The CDR3 is made up of 19 amino acids. This chain's CDR3 is CASSFQYPGLAGYSYEQYF. For the CDR3, the DNA is TGTGCCAGCAGTTTTCAATATCCGGGACTAGCGGGATACTCCTACGAGCAGTACTTC.

This chain uses TRBV3-1 (or the pseudogene TRBV3-2) with TRBJ2-5, with D perhaps TRBD1 or TRBD2 (7 bases each). The CDR3 extends over 17 amino acids. V was cut by 4 bases and J by 5 bases, with 23 bases left in between. Per germline, CDR1 LGHDT and CDR2 YNNKEL (reference sequence). CDR3 sequence reads: CASSRVTGRVSGETQYF. CDR3 nucleotides: TGTGCCAGCAGCCGGGTGACAGGGAGGGTTTCAGGGGAGACCCAGTACTTC.

The V call is TRBV7-9, the J call TRBJ1-3; no definite D call. The germline CDR1 and CDR2 sequences are SEHNR and FQNEAQ (reference sequence). CDR3 size: 14 residues. Trimming left V 3 bases short and J 4 bases short, with 10 bases between. The CDR3 region is CASSLNTEGNTIYF. CDR3 DNA sequence: TGTGCCAGCAGCTTGAATACCGAAGGAAACACCATATATTTT.

The chain recombines TRBV19 with TRBJ2-7, with TRBD1 as a possible D gene (5 bases). The V gene's germline CDR1 is LNHDA and CDR2 SQIVND (reference sequence). The CDR3 is 14 residues long. V shed 1 base and J shed 2 bases, with 9 bases lying between them. CDR3 coding DNA: TGTGCCAGTAGTATAGCTCAGGGAACCTACGAGCAGTACTTC. Translated, it gives CASSIAQGTYEQYF.

This clone was picked up a small number of times. The rearrangement joins TRBV19 to TRBJ2-7; 7 bases line up with TRBD2. The germline CDR1 and CDR2 sequences are LNHDA and SQIVND (reference sequence). The CDR3 has 13 amino acids. The trim removed 3 bases at V and 3 bases at J, leaving 2 bases unmatched. The chain's CDR3 is CASSIGGSYEQYF. DNA of the CDR3: TGTGCCAGTAGTATTGGCGGGAGCTACGAGCAGTACTTC.

This chain uses TRBV10-3 with TRBJ1-2; 7 bases are a match to TRBD1. The CDR3 loop spans 16 amino acids. Trimming took 8 bases from V and 5 from J; bases not matched to a gene: 17. Germline V lookup: CDR1 ENHRY, CDR2 SYGVKD. CDR3 protein: CAIFRTGPGGPYGYTF. The CDR3, as DNA: TGTGCCATCTTTCGGACAGGCCCCGGGGGACCGTATGGCTACACCTTC.

V is TRBV10-2 and J is TRBJ2-1; D unresolved. V was shortened by 7 bases and J by 8 bases, with 9 bases between the two germline ends. There are 11 residues in the CDR3. Germline V CDR1 and CDR2: WSHSY, SAAADI. This CDR3 is CASTGSYEQFF. CDR3 sequence (DNA): TGCGCCAGCACCGGTAGCTATGAGCAGTTCTTC.

The V and J genes are TRBV28 and TRBJ2-4; TRBD2 matches at 10 bases. The CDR3 length is 14 residues. Trimming cost V 5 bases and J 7 bases; bases outside gene matches: 5. Germline V gene data show CDR1 as MDHEN and CDR2 as SYDVKM. The CDR3 region has the DNA TGTGCCAGCAGTAATACGGGACTAGCGAACATTCAGTACTTC. It specifies CASSNTGLANIQYF.

The chain is built from TRBV19 and TRBJ1-4; a possible D gene is TRBD1 (6 bases). This CDR3 has 15 residues. Germline CDR1 and CDR2: LNHDA and SQIVND (reference sequence). Trimming took off 5 bases at V and 7 bases at J, with 17 bases between the two ends. CDR3 bases: TGTGCCAGTAGTCCAGAACAGGGTGGGGCTGAAAAACTGTTTTTT. Translation: CASSPEQGGAEKLFF.

The chain joins TRBV3-1 (or the pseudogene TRBV3-2) to TRBJ2-1; D may be TRBD2 (5 bases). Looked up from germline, CDR1 is LGHDT and CDR2 is YNNKEL (reference sequence). Deletions cut 6 bases from V and 0 bases from J, with 15 bases between. There are 16 residues in the CDR3. The CDR3 region has the DNA TGTGCCAGCAGTCATCGGGGATGGAGCTCCTACAATGAGCAGTTCTTC. Protein product: CASSHRGWSSYNEQFF.